This T cell receptor beta chain was retrieved from a study of blood T cell repertoires in COVID-19. Across the whole study: Samples came from the United States, Italy and Spain, spanning acute and convalescent COVID-19.

Germline V gene sequence: CDR1 MNHEY, CDR2 SMNVEV (reference sequence). V lost 4 bases and J lost 5; bases outside the gene matches: 4. This CDR3 is built from 13 residues. Authors' data handling: Nucleated cell counts were estimated from reference gene primer amplification. The data were produced by immunoSEQ multiplex PCR, yet TCRdb's version contains in-frame clones alone and is incomplete. V, J and clone size are taken as reported in that table, and D and trimming were inferred from the DNA itself. The sample consists of under 300,000 clones, about 89% of them appearing once. Turning to this clone: This sample also contains other DNA sequences that code for the same CDR3.

The chain links TRBV27 to TRBJ1-2, with TRBD1 matching over 7 bases. Sequencing was carried out using peripheral blood. This TCR derives from a woman in her thirties or forties who had recovered from COVID-19. CDR3 protein: CASSSTGRYGYTF. In nucleotides, the CDR3 is TGTGCCAGCAGTTCGACAGGGAGGTATGGCTACACCTTC.